This T cell receptor beta chain came from a study of cytomegalovirus exposure and HLA in healthy donors. Study-level points and caveats: In the roughly 120 validation repertoires, a later analysis found that first-cohort TCR clusters tended to co-occur. Most TCR sequences were uncommon, yet certain public TCRs appeared in many donors.

Separation from the roughly 670-subject first cohort characterized the 120-subject validation cohort, to which the donors belonged. Worth noting for this clone: Its target is not known.

TCRdb keeps only in-frame clones here, not all; method: immunoSEQ multiplex PCR. The table has 85,000 to 95,000 clones, roughly 97% seen once. Per the germline V gene, CDR1 is GTSNPN and CDR2 is SVGIG (reference sequence). This CDR3 is built from 13 residues. V shed 7 bases and J shed 1 base, with 13 bases lying between them. The sample comprised PBMCs. V gene TRBV30 combines with J gene TRBJ1-1; D might be TRBD1 (6 bases). The receptor was derived from a man in his late teens or twenties in good health and CMV-seronegative. CDR3 amino acids: CAYNRATNTEAFF. Written as DNA, the CDR3 is TGTGCCTACAACAGGGCCACGAACACTGAAGCTTTCTTT.